This T cell receptor beta chain came from a study of T cells in Graves' hyperthyroidism and ophthalmopathy. Study results and caveats: Most thyroid clonotypes with frequency above 0.001 were detected in blood.

TCR beta CDR3 regions were amplified from RNA transcripts. RT-PCR in the first round (using the HTBI primer set) targeted the TCR CDR3. TCRdb independently ran MiXCR on the multiplex PCR reads; one entry per CDR3 protein. The sample includes approximately 400,000 distinct CDR3 sequences, roughly 25% of them seen just once. Investigators excluded patients with uncontrolled infection, other autoimmune disease, pregnancy or lactation. It was around 11 ml of fresh peripheral blood that supplied the PBMCs. Concerning this clonotype itself: Its specificity is not known.

This CDR3 is built from 13 residues. Trimming took off 2 bases at V and 7 bases at J, with 12 bases between the two ends. In germline, CDR1 is LGHNA, CDR2 YNFKEQ. V and J are TRBV4-2 and TRBJ2-7; perhaps D is TRBD1 or TRBD2 (5 bases each). The sequence was collected from a man between 45 and 60 years old with Graves' hyperthyroidism. Source material: blood. The CDR3, as DNA: TGTGCCAGCAGCCAACGTGGGGGTAAGGAGCAGTACTTC. It encodes CASSQRGGKEQYF.